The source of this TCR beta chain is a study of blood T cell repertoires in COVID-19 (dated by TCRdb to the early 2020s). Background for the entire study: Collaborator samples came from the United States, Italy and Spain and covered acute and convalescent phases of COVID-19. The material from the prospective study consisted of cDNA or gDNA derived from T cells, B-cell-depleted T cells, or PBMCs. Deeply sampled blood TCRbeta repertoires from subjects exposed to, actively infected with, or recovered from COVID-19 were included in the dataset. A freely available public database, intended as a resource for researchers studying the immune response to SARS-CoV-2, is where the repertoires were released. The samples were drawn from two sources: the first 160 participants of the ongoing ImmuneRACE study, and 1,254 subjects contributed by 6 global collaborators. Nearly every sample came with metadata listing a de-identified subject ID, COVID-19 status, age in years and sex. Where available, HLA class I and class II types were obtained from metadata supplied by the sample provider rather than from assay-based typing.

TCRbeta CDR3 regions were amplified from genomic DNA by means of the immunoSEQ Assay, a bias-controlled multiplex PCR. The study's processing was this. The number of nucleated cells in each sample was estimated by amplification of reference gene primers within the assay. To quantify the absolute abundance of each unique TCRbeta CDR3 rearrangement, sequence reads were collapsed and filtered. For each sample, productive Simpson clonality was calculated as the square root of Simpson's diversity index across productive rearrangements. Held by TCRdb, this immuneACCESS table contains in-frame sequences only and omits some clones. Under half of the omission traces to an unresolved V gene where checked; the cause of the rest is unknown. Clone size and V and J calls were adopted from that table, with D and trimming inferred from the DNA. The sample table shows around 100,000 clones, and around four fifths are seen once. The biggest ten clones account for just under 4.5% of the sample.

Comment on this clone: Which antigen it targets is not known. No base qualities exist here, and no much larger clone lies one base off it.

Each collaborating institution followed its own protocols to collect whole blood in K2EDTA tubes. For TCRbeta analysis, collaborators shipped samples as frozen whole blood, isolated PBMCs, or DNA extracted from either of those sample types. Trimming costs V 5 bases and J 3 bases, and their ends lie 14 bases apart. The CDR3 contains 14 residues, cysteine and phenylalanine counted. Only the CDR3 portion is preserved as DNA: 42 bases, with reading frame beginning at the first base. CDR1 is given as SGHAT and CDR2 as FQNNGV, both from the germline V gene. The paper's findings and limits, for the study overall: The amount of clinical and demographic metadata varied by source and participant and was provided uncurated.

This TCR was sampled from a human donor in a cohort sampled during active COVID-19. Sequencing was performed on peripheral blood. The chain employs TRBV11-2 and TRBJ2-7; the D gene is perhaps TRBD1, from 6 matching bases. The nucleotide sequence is TGTGCCAGCAGCCCCAACCGGGACATCTACGAGCAGTACTTC. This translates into CASSPNRDIYEQYF.